The source of this TCR beta chain is a study of human T cells and chemical hapten exposure. Study-wide context: Skin on the upper inner arm, approximately 2 cm by approximately 2 cm in size, was sensitized with 2% DPC. The patients, most of them female, presented with alopecia areata, totalis or universalis.

Unique molecular identifiers were attached to individual cDNA molecules within the library. MiXCR, run by TCRdb on the RACE reads, gives a single entry per CDR3 protein. The data hold tens of thousands of distinct CDR3 sequences, with 10% to 13% observed a single time. Sample time point: patch test 1, 2 weeks after DPC sensitization. Treatment given: therapeutic diphenylcyclopropenone sensitization with weekly scalp DPC. Sequences were derived from whole blood, sampled in connection with sensitization to the hapten diphenylcyclopropenone (DPC). The receptor comes from a man between 35 and 55 years old with alopecia areata. Some clones in this sample may be carry-over from other donors' samples.

CDR3 DNA: TGTGCCAGCAGTGGCGGCACTGAAGCTTTCTTT. Translation: CASSGGTEAFF. The rearrangement links TRBV2 to TRBJ1-1; D not resolved. The CDR3 covers 11 residues. The ends were cut back, 4 bases at V and 4 bases at J, with 4 bases in the middle. Germline V CDR1 and CDR2: SNHLY, FYNNEI.